This T cell receptor (beta chain) was observed in a study of metastatic and nonmetastatic thyroid tumors. This clone was seen repeatedly, ten times or more. The germline V gene encodes CDR1 MNHEY and CDR2 SMNVEV (reference sequence). The CDR3 totals 13 residues. Trimming removed 5 bases from V and 3 bases from J, with 10 bases in between. MiXCR reprocessed the PCR reads for TCRdb. The sample has 15,000 to 20,000 clones; roughly a quarter are singletons. All patients were treatment-naive before thyroid surgery. Sample: adjacent normal tissue. This sequence originates from a female donor with papillary thyroid cancer or a benign thyroid nodule (not recorded which). Some clones in this sample may be carry-over from other donors' samples. The chain combines TRBV27 with TRBJ1-1; D remains ambiguous. For the CDR3, the DNA is TGTGCCAGCAGTGTAGGAGGGTACACTGAAGCTTTCTTT. Protein product: CASSVGGYTEAFF.